This section outlines one TCR beta chain sequence together with its context. The antigen remains undetermined. The record originates from a study of T-cell reconstitution after alpha-beta-depleted transplantation in children. Preparing the TCRbeta library involved the use of unique molecular identifiers. TCRdb passed the PCR reads through MiXCR, listing each CDR3 protein once. In the table there are about 540,000 distinct CDR3 sequences, about a quarter of which are singletons. The germline V gene encodes CDR1 KGHDR and CDR2 SFDVKD. V was cut by 3 bases and J by 4 bases, with 10 bases left in between. This CDR3 is built from 14 residues. Study conclusions and caveats: Several hundred graft clones that had expanded were reportedly the source of alpha-beta T cells about two months after transplant. It was newly produced T cells that mostly accounted for T-cell counts and diversity one year after transplant.

The material sequenced was PBMCs, taken before TCRalphabeta/CD19-depleted stem cell transplant. The clonotype originates from a boy under two years old with Wiskott-Aldrich syndrome, due to receive a stem cell transplant. The genes are TRBV24-1 and TRBJ2-3; D gene uncertain. The CDR3 DNA is TGTGCCACCAGTGATACCCTAGGCCCAGATACGCAGTATTTT. Translation: CATSDTLGPDTQYF.